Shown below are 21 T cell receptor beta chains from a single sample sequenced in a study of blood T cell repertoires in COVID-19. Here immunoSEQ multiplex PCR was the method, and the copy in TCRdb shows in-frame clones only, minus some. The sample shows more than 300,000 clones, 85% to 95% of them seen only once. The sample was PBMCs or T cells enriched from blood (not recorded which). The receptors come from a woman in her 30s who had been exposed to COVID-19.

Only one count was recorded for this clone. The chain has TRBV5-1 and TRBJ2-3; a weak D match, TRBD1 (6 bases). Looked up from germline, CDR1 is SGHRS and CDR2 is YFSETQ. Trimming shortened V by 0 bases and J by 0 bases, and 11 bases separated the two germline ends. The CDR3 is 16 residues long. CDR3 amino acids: CASSLVPGASTDTQYF. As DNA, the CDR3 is TGCGCCAGCAGCTTGGTTCCAGGGGCTAGCACAGATACGCAGTATTTT.

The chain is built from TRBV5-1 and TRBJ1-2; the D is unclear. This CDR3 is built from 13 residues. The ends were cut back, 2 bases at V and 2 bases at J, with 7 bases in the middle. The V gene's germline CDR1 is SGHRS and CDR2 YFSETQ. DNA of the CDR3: TGCGCCAGCAGCTTTGAGGTGAACTATGGCTACACCTTC. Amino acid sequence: CASSFEVNYGYTF.

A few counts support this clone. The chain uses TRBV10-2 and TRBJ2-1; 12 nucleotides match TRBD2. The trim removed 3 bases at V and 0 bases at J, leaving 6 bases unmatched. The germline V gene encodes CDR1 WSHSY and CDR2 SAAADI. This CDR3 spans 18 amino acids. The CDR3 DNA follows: TGCGCCAGCAGTGAAGCGACTAGCGGGGGCGGCTCCTACAATGAGCAGTTCTTC. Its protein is CASSEATSGGGSYNEQFF.

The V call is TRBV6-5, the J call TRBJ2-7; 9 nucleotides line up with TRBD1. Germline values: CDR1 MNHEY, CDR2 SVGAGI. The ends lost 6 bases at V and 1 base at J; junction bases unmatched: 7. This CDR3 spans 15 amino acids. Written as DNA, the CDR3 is TGTGCCAGCAGATCTCCGGGACAGGGATCCTACGAGCAGTACTTC. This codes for CASRSPGQGSYEQYF.

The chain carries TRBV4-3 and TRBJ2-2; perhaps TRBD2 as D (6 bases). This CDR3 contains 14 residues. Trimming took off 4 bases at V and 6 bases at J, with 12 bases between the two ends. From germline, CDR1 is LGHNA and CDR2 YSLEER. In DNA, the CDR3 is TGCGCCAGCAGCCCCCTACGGGGGTCCGGGGAGCTGTTTTTT. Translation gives CASSPLRGSGELFF.

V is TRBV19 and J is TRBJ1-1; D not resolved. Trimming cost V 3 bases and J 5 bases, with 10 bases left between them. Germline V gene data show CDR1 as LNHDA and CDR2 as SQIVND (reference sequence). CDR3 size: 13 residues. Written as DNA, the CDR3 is TGTGCCAGTAGTATTATGGGCAGGACTGAAGCTTTCTTT. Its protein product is CASSIMGRTEAFF.

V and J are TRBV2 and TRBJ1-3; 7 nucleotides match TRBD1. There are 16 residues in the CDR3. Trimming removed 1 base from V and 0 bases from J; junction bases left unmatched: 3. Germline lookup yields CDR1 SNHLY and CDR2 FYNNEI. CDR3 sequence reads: CASSEGQGTSGNTIYF. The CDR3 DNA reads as TGTGCCAGCAGTGAAGGACAGGGTACCTCTGGAAACACCATATATTTT.

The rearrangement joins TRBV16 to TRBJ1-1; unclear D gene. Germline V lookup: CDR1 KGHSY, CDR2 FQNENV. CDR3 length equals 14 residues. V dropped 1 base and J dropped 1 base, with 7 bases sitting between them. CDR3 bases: TGTGCCAGCAGCCAATTGTACGGGAACACTGAAGCTTTCTTT. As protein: CASSQLYGNTEAFF.

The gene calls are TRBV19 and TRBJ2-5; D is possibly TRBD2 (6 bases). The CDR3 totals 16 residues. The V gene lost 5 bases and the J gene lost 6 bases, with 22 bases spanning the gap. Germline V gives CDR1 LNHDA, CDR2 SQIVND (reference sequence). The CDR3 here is CASSFTGSRGGKTQYF. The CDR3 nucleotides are TGTGCCAGTAGTTTCACCGGGTCTCGGGGCGGGAAGACCCAGTACTTC. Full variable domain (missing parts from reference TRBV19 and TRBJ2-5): DGGITQSPKYLFRKEGQNVTLSCEQNLNHDAMYWYRQDPGQGLRLIYYSQIVNDFQKGDIAEGYSVSREKKESFPLTVTSAQKNPTAFYLCASSFTGSRGGKTQYFGPGTRLLVL.

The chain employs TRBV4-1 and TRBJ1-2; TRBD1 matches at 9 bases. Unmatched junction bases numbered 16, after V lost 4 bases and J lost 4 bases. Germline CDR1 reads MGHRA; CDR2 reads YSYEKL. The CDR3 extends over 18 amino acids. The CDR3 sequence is CASSPDRDRVNAGYGYTF. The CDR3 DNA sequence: TGCGCCAGCAGCCCAGACCGGGACAGGGTTAATGCTGGCTATGGCTACACCTTC.

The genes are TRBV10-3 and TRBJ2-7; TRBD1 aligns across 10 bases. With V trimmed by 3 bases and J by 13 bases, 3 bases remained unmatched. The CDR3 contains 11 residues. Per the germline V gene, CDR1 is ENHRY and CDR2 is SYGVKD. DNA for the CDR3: TGTGCCATCAGTGATGACAGGGGGCCATACTTC. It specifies CAISDDRGPYF.

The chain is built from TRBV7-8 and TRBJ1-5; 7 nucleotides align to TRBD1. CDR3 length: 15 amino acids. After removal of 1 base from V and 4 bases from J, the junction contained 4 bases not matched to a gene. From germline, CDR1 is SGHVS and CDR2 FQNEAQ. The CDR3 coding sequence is TGTGCCAGCAGCTTAGTTCCACAGGGGAATCAGCCCCAGCATTTT. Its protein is CASSLVPQGNQPQHF.

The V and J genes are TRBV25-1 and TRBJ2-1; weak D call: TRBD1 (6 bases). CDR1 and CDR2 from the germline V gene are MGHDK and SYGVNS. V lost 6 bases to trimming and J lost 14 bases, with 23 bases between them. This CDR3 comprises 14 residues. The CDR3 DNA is TGTGCCAGCAGCCCCACACGTAGGGACAATCGAGAGTTCTTC. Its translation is CASSPTRRDNREFF.

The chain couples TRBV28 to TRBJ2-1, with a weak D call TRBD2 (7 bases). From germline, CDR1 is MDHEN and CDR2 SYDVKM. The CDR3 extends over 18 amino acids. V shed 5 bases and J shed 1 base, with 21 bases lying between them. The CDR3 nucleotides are TGTGCCAGCAGTAGGCCCCCGGGAAGGGGGGGATCCTACAATGAGCAGTTCTTC. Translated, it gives CASSRPPGRGGSYNEQFF.

The CDR3 reads CASSQDHVSSGNTIYF. DNA of the CDR3: TGTGCCAGCAGCCAAGATCACGTGAGCTCTGGAAACACCATATATTTT. The V gene is TRBV3-1 (or the pseudogene TRBV3-2), the J gene TRBJ1-3; no clear D gene. The CDR3 has 16 amino acids. In germline, CDR1 is LGHDT, CDR2 YNNKEL (reference sequence). The V gene lost 0 bases and the J gene lost 0 bases, with 9 bases spanning the gap.

The CDR3 bases are TGTGCCAGTTCCACGGCGGGGCGGGCCCGTGAGCAGTTCTTC. Amino acids: CASSTAGRAREQFF. V usage is TRBV19 and J usage is TRBJ2-1, with a weak D call TRBD2 (6 bases). Germline CDR1 LNHDA, CDR2 SQIVND (reference sequence). There are 14 residues in the CDR3. Trimming took off 8 bases at V and 9 bases at J, with 20 bases between the two ends. Using reference TRBV19 and TRBJ2-1 for the parts outside the CDR3, the full variable domain is DGGITQSPKYLFRKEGQNVTLSCEQNLNHDAMYWYRQDPGQGLRLIYYSQIVNDFQKGDIAEGYSVSREKKESFPLTVTSAQKNPTAFYLCASSTAGRAREQFFGPGTRLTVL.

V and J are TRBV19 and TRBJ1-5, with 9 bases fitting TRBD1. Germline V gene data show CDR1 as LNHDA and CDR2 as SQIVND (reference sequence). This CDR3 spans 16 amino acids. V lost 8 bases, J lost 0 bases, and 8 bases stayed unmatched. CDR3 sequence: CASRDRGTLSNQPQHF. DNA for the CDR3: TGTGCCAGTCGCGACAGGGGGACCCTTAGCAATCAGCCCCAGCATTTT.

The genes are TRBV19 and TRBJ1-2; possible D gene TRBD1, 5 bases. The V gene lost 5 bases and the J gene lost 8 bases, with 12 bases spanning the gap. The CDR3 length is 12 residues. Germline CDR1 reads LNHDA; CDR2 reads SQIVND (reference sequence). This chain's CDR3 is CASSPPGDGYTF. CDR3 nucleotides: TGTGCCAGTAGTCCCCCGGGGGACGGCTACACCTTC.

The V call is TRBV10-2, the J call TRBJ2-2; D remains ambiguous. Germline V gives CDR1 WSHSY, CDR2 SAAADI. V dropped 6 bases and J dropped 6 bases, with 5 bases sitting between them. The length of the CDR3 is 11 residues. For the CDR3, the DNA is TGCGCCAGCAGCCCGGCCGGGGAGCTGTTTTTT. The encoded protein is CASSPAGELFF.

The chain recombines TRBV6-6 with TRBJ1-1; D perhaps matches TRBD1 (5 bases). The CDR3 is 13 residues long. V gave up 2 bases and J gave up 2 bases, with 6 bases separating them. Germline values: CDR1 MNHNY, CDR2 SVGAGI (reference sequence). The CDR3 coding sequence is TGTGCCAGCAGTTACAGGGGAAACACTGAAGCTTTCTTT. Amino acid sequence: CASSYRGNTEAFF.

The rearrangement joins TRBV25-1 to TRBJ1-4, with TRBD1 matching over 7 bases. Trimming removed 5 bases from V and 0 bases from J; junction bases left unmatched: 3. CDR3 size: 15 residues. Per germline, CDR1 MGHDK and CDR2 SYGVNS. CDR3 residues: CASSLGTATNEKLFF. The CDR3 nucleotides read TGTGCCAGCAGTTTAGGGACAGCAACTAATGAAAAACTGTTTTTT.